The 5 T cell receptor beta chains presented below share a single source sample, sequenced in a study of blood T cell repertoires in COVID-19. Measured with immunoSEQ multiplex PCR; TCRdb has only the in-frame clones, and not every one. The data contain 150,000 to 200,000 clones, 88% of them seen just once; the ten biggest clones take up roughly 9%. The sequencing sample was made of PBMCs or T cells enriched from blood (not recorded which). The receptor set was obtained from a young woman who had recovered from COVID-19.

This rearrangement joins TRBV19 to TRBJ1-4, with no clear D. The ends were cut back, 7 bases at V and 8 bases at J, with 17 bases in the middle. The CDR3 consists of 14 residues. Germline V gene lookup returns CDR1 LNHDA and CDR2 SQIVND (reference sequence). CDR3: CASTFTWTGEKLFF. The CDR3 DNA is TGTGCCAGTACCTTTACGTGGACGGGAGAAAAACTGTTTTTT.

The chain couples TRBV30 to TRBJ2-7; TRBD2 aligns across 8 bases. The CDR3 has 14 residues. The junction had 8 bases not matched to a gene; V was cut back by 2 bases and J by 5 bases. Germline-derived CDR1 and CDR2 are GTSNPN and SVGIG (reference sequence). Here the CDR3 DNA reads TGTGCCTGGAGTTTAAGCGGGAGAGTGGACGAGCAGTACTTC. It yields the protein CAWSLSGRVDEQYF.

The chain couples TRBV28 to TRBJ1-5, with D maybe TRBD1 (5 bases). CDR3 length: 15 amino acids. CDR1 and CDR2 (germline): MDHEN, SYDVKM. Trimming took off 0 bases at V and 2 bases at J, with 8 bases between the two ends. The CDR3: CASSLWGQGNQPQHF. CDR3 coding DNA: TGTGCCAGCAGTTTATGGGGGCAGGGCAATCAGCCCCAGCATTTT. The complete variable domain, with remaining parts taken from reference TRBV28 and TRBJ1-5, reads DVKVTQSSRYLVKRTGEKVFLECVQDMDHENMFWYRQDPGLGLRLIYFSYDVKMKEKGDIPEGYSVSREKKERFSLILESASTNQTSMYLCASSLWGQGNQPQHFGDGTRLSIL.

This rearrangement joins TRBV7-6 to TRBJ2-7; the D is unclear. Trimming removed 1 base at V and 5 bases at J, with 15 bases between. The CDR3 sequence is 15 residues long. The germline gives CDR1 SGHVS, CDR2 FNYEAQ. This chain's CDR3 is CASSLGRNSLHEQYF. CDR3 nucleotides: TGTGCCAGCAGCTTAGGTCGTAATAGCCTCCACGAGCAGTACTTC.

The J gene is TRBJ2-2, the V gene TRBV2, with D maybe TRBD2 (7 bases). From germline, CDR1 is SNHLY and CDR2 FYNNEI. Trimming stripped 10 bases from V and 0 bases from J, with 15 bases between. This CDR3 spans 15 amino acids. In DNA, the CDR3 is TGTGCCACGGGGGGCCGAGCAGCGAACACCGGGGAGCTGTTTTTT. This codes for CATGGRAANTGELFF.